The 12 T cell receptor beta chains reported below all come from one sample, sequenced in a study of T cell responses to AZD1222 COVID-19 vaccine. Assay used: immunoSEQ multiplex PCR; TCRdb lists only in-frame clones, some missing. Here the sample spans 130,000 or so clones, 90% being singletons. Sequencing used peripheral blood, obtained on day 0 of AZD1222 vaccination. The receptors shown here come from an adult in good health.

The CDR3 is CASSSPISGNTIYF. CDR3 in DNA: TGTGCCAGCAGTTCCCCGATCTCTGGAAACACCATATATTTT. The chain combines TRBV5-4 with TRBJ1-3; D unresolved. The V end lost 5 bases, the J end lost 0 bases, and 9 bases lay between the germline ends. The CDR3 has 14 residues. Germline CDR1 SGHNT, CDR2 YYREEE (reference sequence). The whole variable domain, remainder taken from reference TRBV5-4 and TRBJ1-3, is ETGVTQSPTHLIKTRGQQVTLRCSSQSGHNTVSWYQQALGQGPQFIFQYYREEENGRGNFPPRFSGLQFPNYSSELNVNALELDDSALYLCASSSPISGNTIYFGEGSWLTVV.

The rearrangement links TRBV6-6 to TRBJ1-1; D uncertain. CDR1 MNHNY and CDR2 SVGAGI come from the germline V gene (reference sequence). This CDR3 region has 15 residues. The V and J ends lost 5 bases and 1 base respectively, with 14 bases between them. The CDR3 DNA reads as TGTGCCAGCAGTCCCCAGAGGGTTACGAACACTGAAGCTTTCTTT. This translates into CASSPQRVTNTEAFF.

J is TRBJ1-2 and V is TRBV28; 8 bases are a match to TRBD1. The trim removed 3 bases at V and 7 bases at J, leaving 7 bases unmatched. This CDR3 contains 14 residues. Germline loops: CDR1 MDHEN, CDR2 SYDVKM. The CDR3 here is CASSLPRGRGGYTF. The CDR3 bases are TGTGCCAGCAGTTTGCCCAGGGGGCGCGGTGGCTACACCTTC.

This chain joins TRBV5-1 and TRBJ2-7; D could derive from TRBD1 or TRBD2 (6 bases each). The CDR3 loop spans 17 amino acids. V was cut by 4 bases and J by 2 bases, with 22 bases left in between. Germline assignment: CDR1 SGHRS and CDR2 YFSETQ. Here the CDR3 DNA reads TGCGCCAGCAGCAAAACATCGGGGGCGGCTAATCCCTACGAGCAGTACTTC. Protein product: CASSKTSGAANPYEQYF.

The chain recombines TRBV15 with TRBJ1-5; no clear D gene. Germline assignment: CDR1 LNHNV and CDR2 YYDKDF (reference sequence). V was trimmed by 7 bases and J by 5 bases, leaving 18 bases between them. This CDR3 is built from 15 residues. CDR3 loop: CATNSEGKSDQPQHF. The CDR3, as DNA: TGTGCCACCAATTCGGAGGGTAAAAGTGATCAGCCCCAGCATTTT.

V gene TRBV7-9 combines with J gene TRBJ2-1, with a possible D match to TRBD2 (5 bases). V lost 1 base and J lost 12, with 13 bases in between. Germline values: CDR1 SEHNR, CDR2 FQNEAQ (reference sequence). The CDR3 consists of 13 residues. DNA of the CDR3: TGTGCCAGCAGCTTAGTCCCGGCAGAGGGGCAGTTCTTC. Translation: CASSLVPAEGQFF.

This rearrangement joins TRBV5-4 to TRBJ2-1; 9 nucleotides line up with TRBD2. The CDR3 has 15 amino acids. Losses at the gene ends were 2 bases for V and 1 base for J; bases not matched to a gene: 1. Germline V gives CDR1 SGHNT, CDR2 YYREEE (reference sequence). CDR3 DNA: TGTGCCAGCAGCTTTAGCGGGGGTTCCTACAATGAGCAGTTCTTC. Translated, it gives CASSFSGGSYNEQFF.

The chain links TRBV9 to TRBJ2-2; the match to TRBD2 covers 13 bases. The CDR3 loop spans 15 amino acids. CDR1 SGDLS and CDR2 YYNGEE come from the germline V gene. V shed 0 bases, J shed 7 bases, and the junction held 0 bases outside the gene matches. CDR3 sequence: CASSVGTSGGGELFF. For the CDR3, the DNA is TGTGCCAGCAGCGTAGGGACTAGCGGGGGCGGGGAGCTGTTTTTT. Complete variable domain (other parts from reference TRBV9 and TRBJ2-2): DSGVTQTPKHLITATGQRVTLRCSPRSGDLSVYWYQQSLDQGLQFLIQYYNGEERAKGNILERFSAQQFPDLHSELNLSSLELGDSALYFCASSVGTSGGGELFFGEGSRLTVL.

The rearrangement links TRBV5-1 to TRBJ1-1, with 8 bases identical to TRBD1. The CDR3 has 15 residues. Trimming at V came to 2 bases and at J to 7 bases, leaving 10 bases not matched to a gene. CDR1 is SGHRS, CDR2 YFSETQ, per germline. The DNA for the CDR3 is TGCGCCAGCAGCTTAGGACAGGGCGAATTGAATGAAGCTTTCTTT. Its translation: CASSLGQGELNEAFF.

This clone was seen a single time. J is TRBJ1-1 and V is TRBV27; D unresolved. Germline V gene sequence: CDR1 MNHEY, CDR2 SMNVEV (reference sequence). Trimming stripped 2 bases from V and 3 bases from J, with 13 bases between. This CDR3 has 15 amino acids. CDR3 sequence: CASSLRYTLDTEAFF. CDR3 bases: TGTGCCAGCAGTTTACGGTACACCCTGGACACTGAAGCTTTCTTT.

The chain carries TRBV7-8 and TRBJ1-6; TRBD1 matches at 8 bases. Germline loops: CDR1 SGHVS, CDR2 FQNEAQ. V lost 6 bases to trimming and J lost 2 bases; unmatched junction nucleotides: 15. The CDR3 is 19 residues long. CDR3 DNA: TGTGCCAGCAGTAAAAGTGGAGTGACAGGGGCCACCTATAATTCACCCCTCCACTTT. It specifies CASSKSGVTGATYNSPLHF.

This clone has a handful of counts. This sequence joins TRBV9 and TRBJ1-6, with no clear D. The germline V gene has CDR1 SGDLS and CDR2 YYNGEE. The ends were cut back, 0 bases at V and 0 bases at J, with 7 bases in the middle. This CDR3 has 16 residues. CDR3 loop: CASSVGPDSYNSPLHF. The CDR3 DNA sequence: TGTGCCAGCAGCGTAGGGCCAGACTCCTATAATTCACCCCTCCACTTT.